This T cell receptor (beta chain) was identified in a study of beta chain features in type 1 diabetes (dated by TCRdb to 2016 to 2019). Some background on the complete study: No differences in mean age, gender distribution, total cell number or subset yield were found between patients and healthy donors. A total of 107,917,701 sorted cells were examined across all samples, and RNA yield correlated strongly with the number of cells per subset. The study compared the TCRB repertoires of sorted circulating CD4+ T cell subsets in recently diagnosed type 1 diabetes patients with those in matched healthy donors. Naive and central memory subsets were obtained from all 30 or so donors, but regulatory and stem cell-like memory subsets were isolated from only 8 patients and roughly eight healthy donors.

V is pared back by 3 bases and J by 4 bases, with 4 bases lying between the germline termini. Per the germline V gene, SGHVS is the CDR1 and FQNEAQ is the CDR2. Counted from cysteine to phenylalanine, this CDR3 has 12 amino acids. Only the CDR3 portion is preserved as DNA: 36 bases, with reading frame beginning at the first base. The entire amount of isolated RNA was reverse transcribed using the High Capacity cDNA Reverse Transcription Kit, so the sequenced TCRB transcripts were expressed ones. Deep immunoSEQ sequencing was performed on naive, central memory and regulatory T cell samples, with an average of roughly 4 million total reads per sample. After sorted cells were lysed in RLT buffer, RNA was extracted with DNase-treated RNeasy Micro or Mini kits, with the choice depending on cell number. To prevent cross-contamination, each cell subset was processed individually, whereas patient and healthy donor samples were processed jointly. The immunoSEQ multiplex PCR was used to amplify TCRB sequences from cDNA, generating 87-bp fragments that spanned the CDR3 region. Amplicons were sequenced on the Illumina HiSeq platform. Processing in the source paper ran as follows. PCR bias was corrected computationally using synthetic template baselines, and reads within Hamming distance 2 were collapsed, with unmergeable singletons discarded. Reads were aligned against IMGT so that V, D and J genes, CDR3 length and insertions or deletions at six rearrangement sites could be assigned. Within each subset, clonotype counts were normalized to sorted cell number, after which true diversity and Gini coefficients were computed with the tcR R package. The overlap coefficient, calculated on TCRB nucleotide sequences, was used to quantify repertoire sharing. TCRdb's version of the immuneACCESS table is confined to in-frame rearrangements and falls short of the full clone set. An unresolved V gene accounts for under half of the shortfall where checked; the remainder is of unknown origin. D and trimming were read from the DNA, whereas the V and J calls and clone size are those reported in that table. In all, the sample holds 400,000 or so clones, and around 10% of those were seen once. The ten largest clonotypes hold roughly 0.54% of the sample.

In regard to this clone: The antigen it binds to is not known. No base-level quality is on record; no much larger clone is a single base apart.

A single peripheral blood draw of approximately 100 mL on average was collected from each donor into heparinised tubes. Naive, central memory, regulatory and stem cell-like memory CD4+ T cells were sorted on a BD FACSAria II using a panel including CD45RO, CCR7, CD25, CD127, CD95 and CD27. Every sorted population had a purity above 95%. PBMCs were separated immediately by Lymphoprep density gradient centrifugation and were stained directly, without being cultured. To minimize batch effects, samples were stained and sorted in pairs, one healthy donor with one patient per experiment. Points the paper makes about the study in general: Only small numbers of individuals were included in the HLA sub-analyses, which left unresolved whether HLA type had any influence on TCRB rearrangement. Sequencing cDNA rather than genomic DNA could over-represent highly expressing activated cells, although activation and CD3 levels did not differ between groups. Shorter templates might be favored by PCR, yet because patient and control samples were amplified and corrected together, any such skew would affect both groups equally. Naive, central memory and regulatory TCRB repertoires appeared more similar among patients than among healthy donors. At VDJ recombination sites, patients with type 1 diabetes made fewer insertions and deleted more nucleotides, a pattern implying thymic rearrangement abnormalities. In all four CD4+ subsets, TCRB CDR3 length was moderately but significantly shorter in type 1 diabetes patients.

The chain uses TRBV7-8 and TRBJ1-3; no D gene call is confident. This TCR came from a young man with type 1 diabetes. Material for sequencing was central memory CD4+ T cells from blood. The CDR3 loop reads CASSFQGNTIYF. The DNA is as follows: TGTGCCAGCAGCTTTCAGGGAAACACCATATATTTT. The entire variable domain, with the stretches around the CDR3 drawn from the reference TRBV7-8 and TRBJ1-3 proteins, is GAGVSQSPRYKVAKRGQDVALRCDPISGHVSLFWYQQALGQGPEFLTYFQNEAQLDKSGLPSDRFFAERPEGSVSTLKIQRTQQEDSAVYLCASSFQGNTIYFGEGSWLTVV.